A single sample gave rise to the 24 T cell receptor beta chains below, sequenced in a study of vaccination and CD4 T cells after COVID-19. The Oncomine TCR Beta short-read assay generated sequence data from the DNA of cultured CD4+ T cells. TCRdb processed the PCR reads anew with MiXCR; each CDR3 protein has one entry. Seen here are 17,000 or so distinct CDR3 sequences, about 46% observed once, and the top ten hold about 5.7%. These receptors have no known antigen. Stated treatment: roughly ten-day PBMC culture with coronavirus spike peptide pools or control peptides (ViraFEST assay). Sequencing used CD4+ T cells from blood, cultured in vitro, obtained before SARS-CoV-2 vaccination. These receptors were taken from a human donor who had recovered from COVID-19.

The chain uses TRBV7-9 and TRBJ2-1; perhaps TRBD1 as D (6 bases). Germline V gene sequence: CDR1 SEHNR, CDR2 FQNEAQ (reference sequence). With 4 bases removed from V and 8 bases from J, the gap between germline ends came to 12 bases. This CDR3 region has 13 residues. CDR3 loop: CASSSLTGHEQFF. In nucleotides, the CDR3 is TGTGCCAGCAGCTCCCTAACAGGGCATGAGCAGTTCTTC.

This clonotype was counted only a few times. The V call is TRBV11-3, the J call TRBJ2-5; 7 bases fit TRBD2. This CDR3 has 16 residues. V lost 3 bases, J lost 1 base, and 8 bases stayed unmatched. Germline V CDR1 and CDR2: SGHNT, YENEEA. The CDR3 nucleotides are TGTGCCAGCAGCTTCGGGACTACCGTTAGCCAAGAGACCCAGTACTTC. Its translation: CASSFGTTVSQETQYF.

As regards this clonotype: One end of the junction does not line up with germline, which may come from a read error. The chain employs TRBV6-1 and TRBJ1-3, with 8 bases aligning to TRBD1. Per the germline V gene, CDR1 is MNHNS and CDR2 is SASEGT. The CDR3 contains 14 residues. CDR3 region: CASGDRSSGNTVYF. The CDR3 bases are TGTGCCAGTGGGGACAGGAGCTCTGGAAACACCGTATATTTT.

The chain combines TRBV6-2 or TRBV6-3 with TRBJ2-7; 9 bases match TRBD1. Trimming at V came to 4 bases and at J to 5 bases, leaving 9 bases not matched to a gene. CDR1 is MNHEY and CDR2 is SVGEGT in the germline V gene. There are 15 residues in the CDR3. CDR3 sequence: CASSSLGTGIHEQYF. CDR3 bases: TGTGCCAGCAGTTCCCTCGGGACAGGGATCCACGAGCAGTACTTC.

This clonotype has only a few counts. In DNA form, the CDR3 reads TGCAGTGCTAGAGAGGGGCGGCGGGGGGACTATGGCTACACCTTC. It is translated as CSAREGRRGDYGYTF. The rearrangement uses TRBV20-1 and TRBJ1-2, with D maybe TRBD1 (5 bases). V shed 0 bases and J shed 3 bases, with 14 bases lying between them. The CDR3 extends over 15 amino acids. The germline V gene encodes CDR1 DFQATT and CDR2 SNEGSKA (reference sequence).

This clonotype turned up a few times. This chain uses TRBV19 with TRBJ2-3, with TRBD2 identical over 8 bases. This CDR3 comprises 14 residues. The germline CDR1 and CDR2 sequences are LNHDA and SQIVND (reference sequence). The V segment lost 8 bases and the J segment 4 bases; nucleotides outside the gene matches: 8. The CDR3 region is CASGSGSGADTQYF. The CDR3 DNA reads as TGTGCCAGTGGAAGCGGGAGCGGGGCAGATACGCAGTATTTT.

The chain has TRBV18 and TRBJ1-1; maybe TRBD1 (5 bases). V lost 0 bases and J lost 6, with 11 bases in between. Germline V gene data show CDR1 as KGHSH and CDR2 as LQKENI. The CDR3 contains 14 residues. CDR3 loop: CASSPPLGDAEAFF. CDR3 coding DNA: TGTGCCAGCTCACCACCGCTCGGGGACGCTGAAGCTTTCTTT.

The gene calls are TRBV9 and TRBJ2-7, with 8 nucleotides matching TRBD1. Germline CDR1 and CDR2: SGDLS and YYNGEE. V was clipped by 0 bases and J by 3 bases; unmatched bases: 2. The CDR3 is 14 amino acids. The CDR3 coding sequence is TGTGCCAGCAGCGTAGTGGGGACAGGCTACGAGCAGTACTTC. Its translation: CASSVVGTGYEQYF. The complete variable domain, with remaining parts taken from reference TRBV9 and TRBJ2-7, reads DSGVTQTPKHLITATGQRVTLRCSPRSGDLSVYWYQQSLDQGLQFLIQYYNGEERAKGNILERFSAQQFPDLHSELNLSSLELGDSALYFCASSVVGTGYEQYFGPGTRLTVT.

This CDR3 is CASSPLAGPNNEQFF. CDR3 nucleotide sequence: TGTGCCAGTAGTCCTCTAGCGGGGCCTAACAATGAGCAGTTCTTC. The chain links TRBV19 to TRBJ2-1; TRBD2 aligns across 9 bases. The germline CDR1 and CDR2 sequences are LNHDA and SQIVND (reference sequence). The CDR3 has 15 amino acids. V shed 5 bases and J 5 bases; nucleotides not matched to a gene: 7.

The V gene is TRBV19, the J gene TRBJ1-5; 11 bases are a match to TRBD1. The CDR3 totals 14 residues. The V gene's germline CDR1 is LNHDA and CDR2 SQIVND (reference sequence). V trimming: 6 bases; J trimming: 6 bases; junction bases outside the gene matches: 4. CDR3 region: CASSQGQGVQPQHF. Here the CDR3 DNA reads TGTGCCAGTAGCCAGGGACAGGGGGTTCAGCCCCAGCATTTT.

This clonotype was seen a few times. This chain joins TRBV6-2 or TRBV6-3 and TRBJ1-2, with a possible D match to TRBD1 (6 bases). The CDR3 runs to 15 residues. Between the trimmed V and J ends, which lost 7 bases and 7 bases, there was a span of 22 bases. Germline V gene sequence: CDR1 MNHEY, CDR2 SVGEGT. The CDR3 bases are TGTGCCAGCACCCCCTTACAGGGATCCTATGCTGGCTACACCTTC. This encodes CASTPLQGSYAGYTF.

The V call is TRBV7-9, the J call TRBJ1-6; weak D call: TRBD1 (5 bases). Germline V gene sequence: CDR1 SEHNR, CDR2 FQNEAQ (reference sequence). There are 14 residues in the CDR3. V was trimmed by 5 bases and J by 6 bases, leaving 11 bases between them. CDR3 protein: CASSTDSSNSPLHF. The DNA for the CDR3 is TGTGCCAGCAGCACTGACAGTTCTAATTCACCCCTCCACTTT.

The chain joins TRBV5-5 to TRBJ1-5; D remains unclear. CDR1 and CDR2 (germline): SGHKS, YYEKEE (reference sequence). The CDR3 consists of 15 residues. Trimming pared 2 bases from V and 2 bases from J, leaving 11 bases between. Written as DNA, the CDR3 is TGTGCCAGCAGCTTCTCGGTGACGGGCAATCAGCCCCAGCATTTT. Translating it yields CASSFSVTGNQPQHF.

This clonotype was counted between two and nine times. DNA of the CDR3: TGTGCCACCAGCAGAGTTGCTAGCGGGGGTCCAACAGATACGCAGTATTTT. Translated, it gives CATSRVASGGPTDTQYF. The rearrangement links TRBV15 to TRBJ2-3, with TRBD2 identical over 10 bases. The CDR3 runs 17 residues. Germline CDR1 reads LNHNV; CDR2 reads YYDKDF (reference sequence). V shed 1 base, J shed 3 bases, and the junction held 7 bases outside the gene matches.

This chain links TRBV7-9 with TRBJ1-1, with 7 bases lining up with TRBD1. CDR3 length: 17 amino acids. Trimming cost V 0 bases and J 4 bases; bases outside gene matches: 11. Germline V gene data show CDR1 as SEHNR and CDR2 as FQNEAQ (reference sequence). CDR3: CASSLALGGLGGTEAFF. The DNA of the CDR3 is TGTGCCAGCAGCTTAGCCCTAGGGGGCCTAGGGGGCACTGAAGCTTTCTTT.

As DNA, the CDR3 is TGTGCCAGCAGTTATACCCCAGGGGCGGGGGTAAAAGAGACCCAGTACTTC. Translated, it gives CASSYTPGAGVKETQYF. The V and J genes are TRBV6-2 or TRBV6-3 and TRBJ2-5, with D perhaps TRBD2 (7 bases). This CDR3 is built from 17 residues. Between the trimmed V and J ends, which lost 3 bases and 3 bases, there was a span of 20 bases. Germline assignment: CDR1 MNHEY and CDR2 SVGEGT.

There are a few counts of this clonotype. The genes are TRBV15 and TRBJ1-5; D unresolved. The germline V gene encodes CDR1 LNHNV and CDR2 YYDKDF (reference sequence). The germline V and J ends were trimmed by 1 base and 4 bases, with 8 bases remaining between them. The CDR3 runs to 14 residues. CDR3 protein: CATSRGLINQPQHF. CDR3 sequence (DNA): TGTGCCACCAGCAGAGGCCTTATTAATCAGCCCCAGCATTTT.

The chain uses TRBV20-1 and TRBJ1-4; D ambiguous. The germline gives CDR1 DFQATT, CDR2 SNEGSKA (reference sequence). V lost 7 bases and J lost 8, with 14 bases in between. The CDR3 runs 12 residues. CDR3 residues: CSVGFPAEKLFF. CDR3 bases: TGCAGTGTCGGATTCCCGGCGGAAAAACTGTTTTTT.

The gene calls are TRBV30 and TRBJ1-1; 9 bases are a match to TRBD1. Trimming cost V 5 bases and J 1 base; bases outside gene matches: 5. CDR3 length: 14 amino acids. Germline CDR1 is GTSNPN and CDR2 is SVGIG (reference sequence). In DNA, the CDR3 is TGTGCCTGGGAGCCGGGACAGGGGAACACTGAAGCTTTCTTT. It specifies CAWEPGQGNTEAFF.

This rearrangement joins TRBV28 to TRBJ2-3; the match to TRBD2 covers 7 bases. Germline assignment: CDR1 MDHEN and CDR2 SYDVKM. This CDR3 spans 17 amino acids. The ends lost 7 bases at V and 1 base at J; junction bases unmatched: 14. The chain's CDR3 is CASMGTNGSFGTDTQYF. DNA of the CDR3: TGTGCCAGCATGGGGACTAACGGGAGTTTTGGCACAGATACGCAGTATTTT.

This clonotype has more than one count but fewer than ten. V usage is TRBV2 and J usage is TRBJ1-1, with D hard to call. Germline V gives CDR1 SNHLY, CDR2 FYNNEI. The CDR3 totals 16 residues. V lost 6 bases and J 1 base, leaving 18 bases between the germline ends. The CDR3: CASSPMGARSNTEAFF. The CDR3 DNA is TGTGCCAGCAGCCCAATGGGCGCTAGATCGAACACTGAAGCTTTCTTT.

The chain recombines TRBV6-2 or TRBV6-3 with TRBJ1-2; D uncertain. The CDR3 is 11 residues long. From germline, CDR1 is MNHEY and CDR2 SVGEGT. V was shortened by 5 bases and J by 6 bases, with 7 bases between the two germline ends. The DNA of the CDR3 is TGTGCCAGCAGTAGGAGGGATGGCTACACCTTC. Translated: CASSRRDGYTF.

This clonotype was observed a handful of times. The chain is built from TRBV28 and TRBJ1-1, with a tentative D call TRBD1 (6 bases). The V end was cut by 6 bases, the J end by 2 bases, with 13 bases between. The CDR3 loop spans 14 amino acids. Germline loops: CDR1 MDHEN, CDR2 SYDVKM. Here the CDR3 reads CASRNGGENTEAFF. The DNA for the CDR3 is TGTGCCAGCAGGAACGGGGGCGAAAACACTGAAGCTTTCTTT.

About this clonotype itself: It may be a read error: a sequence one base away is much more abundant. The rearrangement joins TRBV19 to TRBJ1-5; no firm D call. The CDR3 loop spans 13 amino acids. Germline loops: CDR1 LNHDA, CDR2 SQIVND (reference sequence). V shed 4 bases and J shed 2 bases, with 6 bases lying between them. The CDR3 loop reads CASSTDGNQPQHF. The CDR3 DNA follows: TGTGCCAGTAGTACGGACGGCAATCAGCCCCAGCATTTT.